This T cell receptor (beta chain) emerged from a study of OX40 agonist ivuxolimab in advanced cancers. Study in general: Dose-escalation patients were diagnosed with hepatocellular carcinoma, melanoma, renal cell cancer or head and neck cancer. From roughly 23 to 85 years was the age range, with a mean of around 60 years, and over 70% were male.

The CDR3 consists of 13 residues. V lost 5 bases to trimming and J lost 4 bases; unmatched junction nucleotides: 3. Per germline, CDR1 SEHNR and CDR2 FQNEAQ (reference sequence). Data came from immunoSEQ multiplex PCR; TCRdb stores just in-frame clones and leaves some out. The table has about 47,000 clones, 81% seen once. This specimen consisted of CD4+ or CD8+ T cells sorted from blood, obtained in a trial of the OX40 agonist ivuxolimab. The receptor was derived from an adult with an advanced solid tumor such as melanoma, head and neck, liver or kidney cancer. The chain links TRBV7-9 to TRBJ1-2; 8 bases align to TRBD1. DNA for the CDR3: TGTGCCAGCAGCCCGACAGGGGCCTATGGCTACACCTTC. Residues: CASSPTGAYGYTF.